Here is one T cell receptor (beta chain) with its context. This specimen belongs to a study of graft-versus-host responses after intestinal transplantation. Study-level results: Present in recipient marrow, GvH clones included some that appeared first in ileum or blood. Allografts from individuals with graft-donor T cell macrochimerism displayed high graft-versus-host to host-versus-graft clonal ratios.

Assay: immunoSEQ multiplex PCR; the TCRdb copy retains only in-frame clones and omits some. The table shows fewer than 20,000 clones, with 35% to 45% occurring only once. Once the reaction had ended, proliferating CFSE-low CD3+CD4+ and CD3+CD8+ responders were sorted. V lost 4 bases to trimming and J lost 0 bases, with 10 bases between them. The CDR3 is 15 residues long. CDR1 and CDR2 from the germline V gene are SGHTA and FQGNSA. This receptor was obtained from a human patient who received an intestinal transplant. The sequencing here drew on alloreactive CD4+ T cells from a mixed lymphocyte reaction culture, taken before intestinal transplant. The sample's subset: CFSE-low proliferating T cells sorted from approximately 6-day pre-transplant mixed lymphocyte reaction (GvH or HvG direction). The chain recombines TRBV7-2 with TRBJ1-5; no clear D. CDR3 nucleotide sequence: TGTGCCAGCAGCTCCCGCGCCTATAGCAATCAGCCCCAGCATTTT. It yields the protein CASSSRAYSNQPQHF.